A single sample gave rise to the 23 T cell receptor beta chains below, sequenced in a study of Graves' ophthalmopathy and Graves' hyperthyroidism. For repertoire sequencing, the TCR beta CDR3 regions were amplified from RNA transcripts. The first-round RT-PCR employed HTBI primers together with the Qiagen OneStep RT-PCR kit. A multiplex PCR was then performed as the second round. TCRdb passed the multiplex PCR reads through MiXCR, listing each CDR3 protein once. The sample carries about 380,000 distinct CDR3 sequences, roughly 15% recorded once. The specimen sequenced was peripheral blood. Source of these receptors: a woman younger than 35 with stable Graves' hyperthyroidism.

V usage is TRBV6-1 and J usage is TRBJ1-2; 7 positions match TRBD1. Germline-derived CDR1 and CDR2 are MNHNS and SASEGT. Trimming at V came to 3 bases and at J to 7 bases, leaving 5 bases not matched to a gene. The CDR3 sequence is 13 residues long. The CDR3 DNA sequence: TGTGCCAGCAGTGACTGGGACAGTCGTGGCTACACCTTC. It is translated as CASSDWDSRGYTF.

The CDR3 protein is CASSHLSGVSSYEQYF. CDR3 bases: TGTGCCAGCAGCCACCTTAGCGGGGTAAGCTCCTACGAGCAGTACTTC. The chain carries TRBV3-1 and TRBJ2-7; 8 bases are a match to TRBD2. J lost 0 bases, V lost 3 bases, and 7 bases had no gene match. Germline assignment: CDR1 LGHDT and CDR2 YNNKEL (reference sequence). This CDR3 comprises 16 residues.

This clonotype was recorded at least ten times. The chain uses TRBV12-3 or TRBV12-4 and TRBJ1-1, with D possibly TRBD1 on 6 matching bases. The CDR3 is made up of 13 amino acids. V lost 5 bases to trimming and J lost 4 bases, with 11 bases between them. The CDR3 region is CASSSRGRTEAFF. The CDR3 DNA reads TGTGCCAGCAGTAGCAGGGGACGCACTGAAGCTTTCTTT.

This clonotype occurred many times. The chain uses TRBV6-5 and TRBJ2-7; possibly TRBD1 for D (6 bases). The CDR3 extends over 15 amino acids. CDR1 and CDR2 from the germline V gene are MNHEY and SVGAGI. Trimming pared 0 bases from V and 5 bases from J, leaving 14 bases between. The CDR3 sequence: CASSYSGTPGNEQYF. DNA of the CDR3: TGTGCCAGCAGTTACTCGGGGACACCCGGGAACGAGCAGTACTTC.

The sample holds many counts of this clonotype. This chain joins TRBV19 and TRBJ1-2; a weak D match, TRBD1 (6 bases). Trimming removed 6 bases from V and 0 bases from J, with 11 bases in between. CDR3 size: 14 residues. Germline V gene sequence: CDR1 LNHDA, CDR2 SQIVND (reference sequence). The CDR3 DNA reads TGTGCCAGTAGCTTAAGGGGGACTAACTATGGCTACACCTTC. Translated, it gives CASSLRGTNYGYTF.

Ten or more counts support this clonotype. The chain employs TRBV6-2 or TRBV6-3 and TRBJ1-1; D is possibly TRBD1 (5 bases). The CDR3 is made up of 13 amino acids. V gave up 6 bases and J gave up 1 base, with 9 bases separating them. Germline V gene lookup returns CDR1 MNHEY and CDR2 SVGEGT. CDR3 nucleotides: TGTGCCAGCAGGAGGGACGGGAACACTGAAGCTTTCTTT. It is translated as CASRRDGNTEAFF.

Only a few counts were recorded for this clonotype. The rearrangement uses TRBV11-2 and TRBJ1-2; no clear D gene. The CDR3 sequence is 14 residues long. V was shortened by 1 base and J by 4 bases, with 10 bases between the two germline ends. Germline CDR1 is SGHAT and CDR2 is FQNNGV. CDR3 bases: TGTGCCAGCAGCTTAGCTGCAGGCTTCTATGGCTACACCTTC. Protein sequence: CASSLAAGFYGYTF.

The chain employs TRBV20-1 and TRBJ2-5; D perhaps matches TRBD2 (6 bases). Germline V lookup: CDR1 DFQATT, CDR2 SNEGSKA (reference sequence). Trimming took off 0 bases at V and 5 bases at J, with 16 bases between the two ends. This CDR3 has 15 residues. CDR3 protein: CSARDLWGDEETQYF. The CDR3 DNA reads TGCAGTGCTAGAGATCTTTGGGGGGATGAGGAGACCCAGTACTTC.

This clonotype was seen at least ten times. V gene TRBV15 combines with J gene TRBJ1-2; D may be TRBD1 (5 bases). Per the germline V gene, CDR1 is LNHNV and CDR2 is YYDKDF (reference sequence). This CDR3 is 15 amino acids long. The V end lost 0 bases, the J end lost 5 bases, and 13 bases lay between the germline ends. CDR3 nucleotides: TGTGCCACCAGCAGAGATCGGGTATCAGGGTATGGCTACACCTTC. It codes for CATSRDRVSGYGYTF.

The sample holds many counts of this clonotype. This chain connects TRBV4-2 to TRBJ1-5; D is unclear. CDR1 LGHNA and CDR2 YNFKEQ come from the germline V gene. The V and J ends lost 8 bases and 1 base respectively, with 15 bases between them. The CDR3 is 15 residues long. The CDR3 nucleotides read TGTGCCAGCGGAGGCTGGCCGCGCAGCAATCAGCCCCAGCATTTT. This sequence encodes CASGGWPRSNQPQHF.

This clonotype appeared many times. The CDR3 sequence: CASSNPQGAADYEQYF. The CDR3 bases are TGTGCCAGCAGCAACCCACAGGGGGCCGCGGACTACGAGCAGTACTTC. The chain links TRBV9 to TRBJ2-7; TRBD1 aligns across 9 bases. The CDR3 sequence is 16 residues long. Germline CDR1 is SGDLS and CDR2 is YYNGEE. Trimming removed 4 bases from V and 3 bases from J; junction bases left unmatched: 11.

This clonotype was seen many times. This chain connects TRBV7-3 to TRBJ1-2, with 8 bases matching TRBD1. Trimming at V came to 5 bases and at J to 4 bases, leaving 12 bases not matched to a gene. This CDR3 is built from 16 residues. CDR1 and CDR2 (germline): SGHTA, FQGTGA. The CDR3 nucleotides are TGTGCCAGCAGCCCTCAGGGGGACAGGACGGGCTATGGCTACACCTTC. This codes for CASSPQGDRTGYGYTF. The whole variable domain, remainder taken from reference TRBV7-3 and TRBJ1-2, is GAGVSQTPSNKVTEKGKYVELRCDPISGHTALYWYRQSLGQGPEFLIYFQGTGAADDSGLPNDRFFAVRPEGSVSTLKIQRTERGDSAVYLCASSPQGDRTGYGYTFGSGTRLTVV.

The CDR3 bases are TGCAGTGCTAGAGATCCGGGTTTGGGCACTGAAGCTTTCTTT. Translation: CSARDPGLGTEAFF. This chain uses TRBV20-1 with TRBJ1-1; D unclear. V shed 0 bases and J shed 4 bases, with 12 bases lying between them. CDR3 length equals 14 residues. Germline-derived CDR1 and CDR2 are DFQATT and SNEGSKA (reference sequence).

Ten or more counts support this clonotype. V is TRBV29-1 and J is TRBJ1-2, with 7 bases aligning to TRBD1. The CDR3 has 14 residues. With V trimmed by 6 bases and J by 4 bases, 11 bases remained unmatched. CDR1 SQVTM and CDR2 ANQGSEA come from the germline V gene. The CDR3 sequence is CSVRQGQNFYGYTF. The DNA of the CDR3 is TGCAGCGTGAGACAGGGCCAAAACTTCTATGGCTACACCTTC.

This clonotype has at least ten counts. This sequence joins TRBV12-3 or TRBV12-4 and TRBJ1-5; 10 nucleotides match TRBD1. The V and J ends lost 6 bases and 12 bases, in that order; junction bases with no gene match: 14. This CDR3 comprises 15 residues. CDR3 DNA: TGTGCCAGCAGCCCTTTATGGGGACAGGGGAAAGTCCAGCATTTT. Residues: CASSPLWGQGKVQHF.

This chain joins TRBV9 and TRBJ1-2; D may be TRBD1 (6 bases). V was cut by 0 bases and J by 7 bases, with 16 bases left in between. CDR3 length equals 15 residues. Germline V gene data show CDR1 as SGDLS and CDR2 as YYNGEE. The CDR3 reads CASSVDLTGNGGYTF. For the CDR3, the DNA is TGTGCCAGCAGCGTAGACCTAACAGGGAATGGTGGCTACACCTTC.

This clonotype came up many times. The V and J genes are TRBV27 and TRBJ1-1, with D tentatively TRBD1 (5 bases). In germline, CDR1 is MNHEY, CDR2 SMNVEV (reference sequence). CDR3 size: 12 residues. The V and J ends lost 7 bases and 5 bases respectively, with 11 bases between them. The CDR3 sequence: CASKQGGTEAFF. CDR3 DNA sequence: TGTGCCAGCAAGCAGGGCGGGACTGAAGCTTTCTTT.

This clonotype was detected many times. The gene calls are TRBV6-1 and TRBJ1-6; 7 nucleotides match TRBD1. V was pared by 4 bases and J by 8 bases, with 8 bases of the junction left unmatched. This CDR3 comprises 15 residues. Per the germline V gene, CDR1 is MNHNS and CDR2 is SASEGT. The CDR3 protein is CASSVLGQEYSPLHF. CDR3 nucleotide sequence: TGTGCCAGCAGTGTGCTCGGACAGGAATATTCACCCCTCCACTTT.

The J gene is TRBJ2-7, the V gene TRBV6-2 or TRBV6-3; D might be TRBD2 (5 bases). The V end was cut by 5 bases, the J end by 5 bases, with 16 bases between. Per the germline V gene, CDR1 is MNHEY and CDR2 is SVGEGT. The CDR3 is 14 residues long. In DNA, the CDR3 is TGTGCCAGCAGTCTGCGGCCGGGGTACAACGAGCAGTACTTC. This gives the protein CASSLRPGYNEQYF.

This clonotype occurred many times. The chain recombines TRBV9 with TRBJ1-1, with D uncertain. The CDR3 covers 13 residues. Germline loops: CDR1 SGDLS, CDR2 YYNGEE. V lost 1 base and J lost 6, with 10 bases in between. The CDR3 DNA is TGTGCCAGCAGCGTACAGGAAAGGCCTGAAGCTTTCTTT. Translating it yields CASSVQERPEAFF.

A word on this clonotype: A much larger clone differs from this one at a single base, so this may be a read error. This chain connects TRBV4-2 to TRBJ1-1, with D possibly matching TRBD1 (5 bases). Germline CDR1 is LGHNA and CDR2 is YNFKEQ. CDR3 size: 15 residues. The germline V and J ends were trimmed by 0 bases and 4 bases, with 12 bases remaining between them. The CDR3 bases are TGTGCCAGCAGCCAAGAACGCGGGGCGGTCACTGAAGCTTTCTTT. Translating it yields CASSQERGAVTEAFF.

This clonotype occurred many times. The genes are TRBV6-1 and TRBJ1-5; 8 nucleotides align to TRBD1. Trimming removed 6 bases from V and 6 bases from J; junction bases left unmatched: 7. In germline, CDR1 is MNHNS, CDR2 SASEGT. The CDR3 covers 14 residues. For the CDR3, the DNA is TGTGCCAGCAGCGCAGGGGGCTCCCTTCAGCCCCAGCATTTT. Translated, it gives CASSAGGSLQPQHF.

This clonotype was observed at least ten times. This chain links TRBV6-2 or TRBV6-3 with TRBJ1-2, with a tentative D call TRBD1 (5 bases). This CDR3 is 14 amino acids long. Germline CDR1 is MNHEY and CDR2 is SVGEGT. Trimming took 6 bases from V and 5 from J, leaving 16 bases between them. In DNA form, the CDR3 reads TGTGCCAGCAGCCCTAGTGGGGGACTTTATGGCTACACCTTC. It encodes CASSPSGGLYGYTF.